This TCR beta chain was documented in a study of blood T cells in healthy people across ages. Sample-barcoded 5' priming and a J-beta primer mix drove a second PCR of about 7 to 12 cycles. One entry per CDR3 protein results from TCRdb running MiXCR on the 5' RACE reads. The sample includes 1.2 million to 1.5 million distinct CDR3 sequences, 42% of them seen just once. A few counts support this clonotype. The V end was cut by 1 base, the J end by 5 bases, with 14 bases between. This CDR3 comprises 15 residues. The germline V gene encodes CDR1 LGHNA and CDR2 YNFKEQ. This receptor was identified in a young woman in good health. Material: blood. This rearrangement joins TRBV4-2 to TRBJ1-1; tentatively, D is TRBD1 (6 bases). The CDR3 protein is CASSQAAGGVTEAFF. The DNA of the CDR3 is TGTGCCAGCAGCCAAGCGGCGGGGGGCGTTACTGAAGCTTTCTTT.